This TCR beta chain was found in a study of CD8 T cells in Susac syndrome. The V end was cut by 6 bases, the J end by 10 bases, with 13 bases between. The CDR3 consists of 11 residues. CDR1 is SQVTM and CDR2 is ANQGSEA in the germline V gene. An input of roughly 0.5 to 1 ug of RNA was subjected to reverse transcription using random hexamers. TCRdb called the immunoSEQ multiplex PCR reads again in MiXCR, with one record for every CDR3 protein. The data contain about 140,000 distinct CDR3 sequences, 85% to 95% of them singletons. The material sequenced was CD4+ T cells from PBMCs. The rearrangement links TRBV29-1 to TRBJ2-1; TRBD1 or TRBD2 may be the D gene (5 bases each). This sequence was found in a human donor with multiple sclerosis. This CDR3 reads CSVEGPAEQFF. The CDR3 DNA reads TGCAGCGTCGAGGGACCGGCCGAGCAGTTCTTC.